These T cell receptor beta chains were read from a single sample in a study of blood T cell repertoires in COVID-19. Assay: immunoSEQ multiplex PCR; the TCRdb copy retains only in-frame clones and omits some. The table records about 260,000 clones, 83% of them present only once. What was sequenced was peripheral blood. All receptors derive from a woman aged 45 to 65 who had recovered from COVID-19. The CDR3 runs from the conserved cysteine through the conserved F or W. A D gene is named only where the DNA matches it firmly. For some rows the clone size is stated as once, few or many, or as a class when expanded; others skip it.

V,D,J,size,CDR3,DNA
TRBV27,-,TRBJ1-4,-,CASSLSGQGPTNEKLFF,TGTGCCAGCAGTTTATCGGGGCAGGGGCCAACTAATGAAAAACTGTTTTTT
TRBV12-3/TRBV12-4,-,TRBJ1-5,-,CASSWGGNQPQHF,TGTGCCAGCTCGTGGGGCGGCAATCAGCCCCAGCATTTT
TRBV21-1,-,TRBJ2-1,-,CASSKTCSGRGDNEQFF,TGTGCCAGCAGCAAAACATGTAGCGGGAGGGGGGACAATGAGCAGTTCTTC
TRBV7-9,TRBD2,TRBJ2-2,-,CASSADGTITGELFF,TGTGCCAGCAGCGCAGACGGGACTATTACCGGGGAGCTGTTTTTT
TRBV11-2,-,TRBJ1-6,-,CASSRVGNSPLHF,TGTGCCAGCAGCCGGGTGGGTAATTCACCCCTCCACTTT
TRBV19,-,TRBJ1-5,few,CASSIDRTQPQHF,TGTGCCAGTAGTATTGACAGGACTCAGCCCCAGCATTTT
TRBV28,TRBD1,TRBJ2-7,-,CASSPDRGTDEQYF,TGTGCCAGCAGTCCCGACAGGGGAACAGACGAGCAGTACTTC
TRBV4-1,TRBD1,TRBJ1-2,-,CASSQYTGTGIGYTF,TGCGCCAGCAGCCAATACACCGGGACAGGGATTGGCTACACCTTC
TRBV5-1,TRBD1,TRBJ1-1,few,CASSSGTANTEAFF,TGCGCCAGCAGTTCCGGGACAGCGAACACTGAAGCTTTCTTT
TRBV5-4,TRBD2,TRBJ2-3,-,CASSFVGLAGAESRDTQYF,TGTGCCAGCAGCTTTGTTGGACTAGCGGGGGCCGAGAGCAGAGATACGCAGTATTTT
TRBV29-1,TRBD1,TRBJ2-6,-,CSDRQGASGANVLTF,TGCAGCGATCGACAGGGGGCCTCTGGGGCCAACGTCCTGACTTTC
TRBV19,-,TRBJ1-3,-,CASSMAGLNSGNTIYF,TGTGCCAGTAGTATGGCGGGCCTGAACTCTGGAAACACCATATATTTT
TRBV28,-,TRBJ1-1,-,CASSHPLTGTGAFF,TGTGCCAGCAGCCATCCCCTCACAGGAACAGGAGCTTTCTTT
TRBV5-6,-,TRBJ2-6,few,CASSRQGYGANVLTF,TGTGCCAGCAGCCGCCAGGGTTATGGGGCCAACGTCCTGACTTTC
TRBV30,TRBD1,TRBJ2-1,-,CAWTQGNEQFF,TGTGCCTGGACACAGGGGAATGAGCAGTTCTTC
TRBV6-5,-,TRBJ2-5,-,CASSYSGGPRETQYF,TGTGCCAGCAGTTACTCGGGGGGGCCCAGAGAGACCCAGTACTTC
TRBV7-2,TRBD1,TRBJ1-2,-,CASSFLPTTGNGYTF,TGTGCCAGCAGCTTTCTACCAACGACAGGGAATGGCTACACCTTC
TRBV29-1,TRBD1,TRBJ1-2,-,CSVEEGDSNYGYTF,TGCAGCGTTGAAGAAGGGGACAGTAACTATGGCTACACCTTC
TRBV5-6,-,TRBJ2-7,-,CASSLWWLETGNYEQYF,TGTGCCAGCAGCTTGTGGTGGCTGGAGACGGGAAACTACGAGCAGTACTTC
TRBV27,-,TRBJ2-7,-,CASSLSLGYEQYF,TGTGCCAGCAGTTTATCGCTCGGCTACGAGCAGTACTTC
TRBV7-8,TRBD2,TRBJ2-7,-,CASSFAGTSGAYEQYF,TGTGCCAGCAGCTTCGCCGGGACTAGCGGGGCCTACGAGCAGTACTTC
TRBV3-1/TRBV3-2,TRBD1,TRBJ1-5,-,CASSHGQGVRGQPQHF,TGTGCCAGCAGCCATGGACAGGGGGTTCGAGGGCAGCCCCAGCATTTT
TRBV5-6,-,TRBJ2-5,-,CASSTGLPKQEETQYF,TGTGCCAGCAGCACAGGACTACCAAAACAGGAAGAGACCCAGTACTTC
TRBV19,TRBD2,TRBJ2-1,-,CASNLGTSGSRNEQFF,TGTGCCAGCAACCTAGGGACTAGCGGGAGTAGGAATGAGCAGTTCTTC
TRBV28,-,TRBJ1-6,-,CASNAPNSPLHF,TGTGCCAGCAACGCGCCGAATTCACCCCTCCACTTT
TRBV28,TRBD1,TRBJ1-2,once,CASSRQGTYGYTF,TGTGCCAGCTCTCGACAGGGGACTTATGGCTACACCTTC
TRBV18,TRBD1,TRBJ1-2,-,CASSPRTGTGGVGGYTF,TGTGCCAGCTCACCACGGACCGGGACAGGGGGCGTCGGTGGCTACACCTTC
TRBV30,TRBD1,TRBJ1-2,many,CAWSRDRPYGYTF,TGTGCCTGGAGTCGGGACAGACCCTATGGCTACACCTTC
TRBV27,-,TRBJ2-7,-,CAERCGGYEQYF,TGTGCCGAACGATGTGGGGGGTACGAGCAGTACTTC
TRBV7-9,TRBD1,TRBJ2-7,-,CASSPPPGQGGYEQYF,TGTGCCAGCAGCCCACCTCCGGGACAGGGGGGCTACGAGCAGTACTTC
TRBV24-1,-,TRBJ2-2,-,CATRDGDTGELFF,TGTGCCACCAGAGACGGAGACACCGGGGAGCTGTTTTTT
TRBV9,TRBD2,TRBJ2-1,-,CASNNLAGTAQGEQFF,TGTGCCAGCAACAACCTAGCGGGGACTGCCCAAGGTGAGCAGTTCTTC
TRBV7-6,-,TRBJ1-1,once,CASESGTEAFF,TGTGCCAGCGAATCCGGCACTGAAGCTTTCTTT
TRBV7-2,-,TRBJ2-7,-,CASSPESGYDISQQQYF,TGTGCCAGCAGCCCCGAAAGTGGGTATGACATCAGCCAGCAGCAGTACTTC
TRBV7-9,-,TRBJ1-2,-,CASSLAGANYGYTF,TGTGCCAGCAGCTTAGCTGGAGCTAACTATGGCTACACCTTC
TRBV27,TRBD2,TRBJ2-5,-,CASSWGLGETQYF,TGTGCCAGCAGCTGGGGACTAGGGGAGACCCAGTACTTC
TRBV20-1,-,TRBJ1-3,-,CSASQPGSSGNTIYF,TGCAGTGCTAGTCAACCAGGCTCCTCTGGAAACACCATATATTTT
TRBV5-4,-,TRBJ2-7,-,CASSDSSLTYEQYF,TGTGCCAGCAGCGACTCCTCACTTACCTACGAGCAGTACTTC
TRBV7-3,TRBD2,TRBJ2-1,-,CASSHSGSRDEQFF,TGTGCCAGCAGCCATAGCGGGAGTAGGGATGAGCAGTTCTTC
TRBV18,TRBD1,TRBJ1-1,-,CASSPGTGLTEAFF,TGTGCCAGCTCCCCCGGGACAGGGTTAACTGAAGCTTTCTTT
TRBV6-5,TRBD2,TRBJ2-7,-,CASSYLAGGRPYEQYF,TGTGCCAGCAGTTATCTAGCGGGGGGCCGTCCCTACGAGCAGTACTTC
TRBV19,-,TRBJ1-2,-,CASSTTTTRGAINNYGYTF,TGTGCCAGTAGTACAACCACCACTCGTGGGGCCATCAATAACTATGGCTACACCTTC